The 8 T cell receptor beta chains listed next were all sequenced from one sample in a study of T cell responses to AZD1222 COVID-19 vaccine. Profiled with immunoSEQ multiplex PCR; TCRdb holds only in-frame clones, not every one. The sample holds some 130,000 clones; about nine tenths are singletons and the top ten take 5.5% to 7%. This specimen was peripheral blood, taken on day 0 of AZD1222 vaccination. The origin of the receptors is an adult in good health.

The CDR3 loop is CAISESQGSPLHF. The CDR3 DNA reads TGTGCCATCAGTGAGTCCCAGGGGTCACCCCTCCACTTT. The chain employs TRBV10-3 and TRBJ1-6, with a possible D match to TRBD1 (6 bases). Germline CDR1 reads ENHRY; CDR2 reads SYGVKD. V dropped 0 bases and J dropped 10 bases, with 7 bases sitting between them. The CDR3 sequence is 13 residues long.

This clone was recorded once. The V and J genes are TRBV19 and TRBJ1-6; the D is unclear. CDR3 length: 14 residues. The germline V and J ends were trimmed by 3 bases and 7 bases, with 10 bases remaining between them. The germline V gene has CDR1 LNHDA and CDR2 SQIVND (reference sequence). The DNA of the CDR3 is TGTGCCAGTAGTATTAGGGTTCGGAATTCACCCCTCCACTTT. Encoded protein: CASSIRVRNSPLHF.

This CDR3 is CASSYRDRPYNEQFF. Written as DNA, the CDR3 is TGTGCCAGTAGTTACCGGGACAGACCCTACAATGAGCAGTTCTTC. The genes are TRBV19 and TRBJ2-1; TRBD1 agrees at 7 bases. The V and J ends lost 5 bases and 2 bases, in that order; junction bases with no gene match: 6. CDR3 length: 15 residues. Germline CDR1 reads LNHDA; CDR2 reads SQIVND (reference sequence).

As regards this clone: This CDR3 is also generated by other DNA sequences in the sample. The chain couples TRBV30 to TRBJ1-2; TRBD1 aligns across 8 bases. This CDR3 contains 13 residues. V lost 3 bases and J lost 7; bases outside the gene matches: 7. Germline lookup yields CDR1 GTSNPN and CDR2 SVGIG (reference sequence). CDR3 nucleotide sequence: TGTGCCTGGAGCCGGGACAGGCCGCGTGGCTACACCTTC. Translating gives CAWSRDRPRGYTF.

The genes are TRBV19 and TRBJ2-3; 12 bases align to TRBD2. The germline V gene encodes CDR1 LNHDA and CDR2 SQIVND (reference sequence). The CDR3 loop spans 15 amino acids. Trimming cost V 2 bases and J 5 bases; bases outside gene matches: 2. The CDR3 region is CASSITSGGRDTQYF. The CDR3 DNA is TGTGCCAGTAGTATAACTAGCGGGGGGAGAGATACGCAGTATTTT. The full variable domain, rest sourced from reference TRBV19 and TRBJ2-3, is DGGITQSPKYLFRKEGQNVTLSCEQNLNHDAMYWYRQDPGQGLRLIYYSQIVNDFQKGDIAEGYSVSREKKESFPLTVTSAQKNPTAFYLCASSITSGGRDTQYFGPGTRLTVL.

The V call is TRBV10-3, the J call TRBJ1-2, with D perhaps TRBD1 (5 bases). The ends were cut back, 9 bases at V and 8 bases at J, with 22 bases in the middle. CDR3 length: 14 residues. CDR1 and CDR2 from the germline V gene are ENHRY and SYGVKD. DNA for the CDR3: TGTGCCATAGGCCCCCCCTCCGGGGCTAAAGGCTACACCTTC. Translation: CAIGPPSGAKGYTF.

The chain combines TRBV11-2 with TRBJ2-7; D might be TRBD1 (6 bases). CDR3 size: 14 residues. Trimming shortened V by 6 bases and J by 0 bases, and 12 bases separated the two germline ends. Germline V gene sequence: CDR1 SGHAT, CDR2 FQNNGV. The CDR3 here is CASSLRQVSYEQYF. The CDR3 DNA reads as TGTGCCAGCAGTCTTCGACAGGTCTCCTACGAGCAGTACTTC.

This chain joins TRBV25-1 and TRBJ1-2; maybe TRBD1 (6 bases). The CDR3 contains 16 residues. The V and J ends lost 0 bases and 6 bases respectively, with 17 bases between them. CDR1 MGHDK and CDR2 SYGVNS come from the germline V gene. The CDR3 loop reads CASSEYYRASENGYTF. CDR3 DNA: TGTGCCAGCAGTGAATATTACAGGGCTTCCGAAAATGGCTACACCTTC.